These 20 T cell receptor beta chains originate from one sample sequenced in a study of blood T cell repertoires in COVID-19. Here immunoSEQ multiplex PCR was the method, and the copy in TCRdb shows in-frame clones only, minus some. In the table there are about 200,000 clones, roughly 86% of which are singletons. The sequenced sample consisted of peripheral blood. All receptors come from a man younger than 30 with active or convalescent COVID-19.

The chain uses TRBV25-1 and TRBJ2-7; 7 positions agree with TRBD1. Germline V CDR1 and CDR2: MGHDK, SYGVNS. V lost 6 bases to trimming and J lost 1 base; unmatched junction nucleotides: 3. The CDR3 runs to 13 residues. The CDR3 coding sequence is TGTGCCAGCAGGGACAGGAGTTCCTACGAGCAGTACTTC. Its protein is CASRDRSSYEQYF.

This sequence joins TRBV6-2 or TRBV6-3 and TRBJ1-3, with D possibly being TRBD1 (5 bases). Germline V gives CDR1 MNHEY, CDR2 SVGEGT. Trimming pared 5 bases from V and 6 bases from J, leaving 17 bases between. The length of the CDR3 is 15 residues. This chain's CDR3 is CASSIQAGNSNTIYF. In DNA form, the CDR3 reads TGTGCCAGCAGTATCCAAGCAGGGAATTCAAACACCATATATTTT.

The table lists this clone with a count of one. V usage is TRBV19 and J usage is TRBJ2-3, with 8 bases fitting TRBD2. This CDR3 has 16 residues. V dropped 7 bases and J dropped 2; count of bases not matched to a gene: 11. Germline V lookup: CDR1 LNHDA, CDR2 SQIVND (reference sequence). In DNA, the CDR3 is TGTGCCAGTAAAGAGCGGGGGACATCACTCACAGATACGCAGTATTTT. Residues: CASKERGTSLTDTQYF.

V usage is TRBV12-3 or TRBV12-4 and J usage is TRBJ1-2, with D perhaps matching TRBD1 (6 bases). Trimming shortened V by 3 bases and J by 8 bases, and 13 bases separated the two germline ends. The CDR3 runs 13 residues. Here the CDR3 reads CASSFYRDGGYTF. CDR3 nucleotide sequence: TGTGCCAGCAGTTTTTACAGGGATGGCGGCTACACCTTC.

Concerning this clone itself: Sequence at one end of the junction differs from germline and may be a read error. This sequence joins TRBV19 and TRBJ2-3, with 7 bases lining up with TRBD2. Germline-derived CDR1 and CDR2 are LNHDA and SQIVND (reference sequence). The CDR3 covers 13 residues. CDR3 sequence reads: CASSMTSIDTQYF. Written as DNA, the CDR3 is TGTGCCAGTAGTATGACTAGCATAGATACGCAGTATTTT. The full variable domain, completed using reference TRBV19 and TRBJ2-3, is DGGITQSPKYLFRKEGQNVTLSCEQNLNHDAMYWYRQDPGQGLRLIYYSQIVNDFQKGDIAEGYSVSREKKESFPLTVTSAQKNPTAFYLCASSMTSIDTQYFGPGTRLTVL.

The V and J genes are TRBV24-1 and TRBJ2-2; D may be TRBD1 (7 bases). Per the germline V gene, CDR1 is KGHDR and CDR2 is SFDVKD. V was trimmed by 6 bases and J by 11 bases, leaving 15 bases between them. This CDR3 is 13 amino acids long. The CDR3 DNA reads TGTGCCACCAGTACCCTCCAGGGGGGAGAGCTGTTTTTT. It codes for CATSTLQGGELFF.

The CDR3: CASSLAQTREAFF. The CDR3 coding sequence is TGCGCCAGCAGCTTGGCACAGACAAGGGAAGCTTTCTTT. V and J are TRBV5-1 and TRBJ1-1; D gene ambiguous. CDR3 length: 13 amino acids. Germline V gene sequence: CDR1 SGHRS, CDR2 YFSETQ. Trimming took off 0 bases at V and 8 bases at J, with 11 bases between the two ends. Drawing the rest from reference TRBV5-1 and TRBJ1-1, the complete variable domain is KAGVTQTPRYLIKTRGQQVTLSCSPISGHRSVSWYQQTPGQGLQFLFEYFSETQRNKGNFPGRFSGRQFSNSRSEMNVSTLELGDSALYLCASSLAQTREAFFGQGTRLTVV.

This CDR3 is CASSLWAEETQYF. CDR3 in DNA: TGTGCCAGCAGCTTGTGGGCCGAAGAGACCCAGTACTTC. The chain carries TRBV5-5 and TRBJ2-5; the D is unclear. CDR1 and CDR2 (germline): SGHKS, YYEKEE (reference sequence). V shed 1 base and J shed 3 bases, with 7 bases lying between them. The length of the CDR3 is 13 residues.

The chain joins TRBV9 to TRBJ1-5; 8 bases align to TRBD1. J gave up 6 bases and V 1 base, and 9 bases lay outside the gene matches. The length of the CDR3 is 16 residues. Germline CDR1 and CDR2: SGDLS and YYNGEE. The DNA for the CDR3 is TGTGCCAGCAGCGTATCAGCGGCAGGGGGCGGTCAGCCCCAGCATTTT. This codes for CASSVSAAGGGQPQHF.

The chain has TRBV7-9 and TRBJ2-5; TRBD1 agrees at 9 bases. CDR1 is SEHNR, CDR2 FQNEAQ, per germline (reference sequence). V dropped 7 bases and J dropped 3; count of bases not matched to a gene: 12. This CDR3 is 16 amino acids long. CDR3 bases: TGTGCCAGCACTCAGAACCCGGGACAGGGAAAAGAGACCCAGTACTTC. Amino acid sequence: CASTQNPGQGKETQYF.

CDR3 nucleotide sequence: TGTGCCAGCAGCTCCCCTACTAGCGGGAGGGTCAATGAGCAGTTCTTC. It is translated as CASSSPTSGRVNEQFF. The chain couples TRBV11-2 to TRBJ2-1; 13 bases are shared with TRBD2. The germline V gene has CDR1 SGHAT and CDR2 FQNNGV. V lost 4 bases, J lost 6 bases, and 6 bases stayed unmatched. This CDR3 contains 16 residues.

This chain joins TRBV21-1 and TRBJ2-1; the listed D gene, TRBD2, was not tested against the DNA. TRBV21-1 is a listed pseudogene. The CDR3 has 16 amino acids. The CDR3 sequence is CASSHPRLTTNNEQFF. DNA for the CDR3: TGTGCCAGCAGCCACCCCCGTTTGACTACGAACAATGAGCAGTTCTTC.

The chain combines TRBV5-8 with TRBJ1-6; 7 nucleotides agree with TRBD1. The V segment lost 1 base and the J segment 8 bases; nucleotides outside the gene matches: 3. CDR1 SGHTS and CDR2 YDEGEE come from the germline V gene. The CDR3 has 14 residues. CDR3 sequence reads: CASSLRDRYSPLHF. DNA for the CDR3: TGTGCCAGCAGCTTGAGGGACAGATATTCACCCCTCCACTTT.

This chain's CDR3 is CASADRGNSYNSPLHF. The CDR3 bases are TGTGCTAGTGCCGACAGGGGGAACTCCTATAATTCACCCCTCCACTTT. J is TRBJ1-6 and V is TRBV12-5; 9 bases map to TRBD1. CDR3 length: 16 amino acids. The germline V gene has CDR1 LGHNT and CDR2 FRNRAP. Trimming took 7 bases from V and 0 from J; bases not matched to a gene: 4. The variable domain in full, completed from reference TRBV12-5 and TRBJ1-6, reads DARVTQTPRHKVTEMGQEVTMRCQPILGHNTVFWYRQTMMQGLELLAYFRNRAPLDDSGMPKDRFSAEMPDATLATLKIQPSEPRDSAVYFCASADRGNSYNSPLHFGNGTRLTVT.

The chain employs TRBV7-2 and TRBJ2-1; 9 bases agree with TRBD2. CDR1 and CDR2 (germline): SGHTA, FQGNSA. The CDR3 sequence is 18 residues long. V lost 0 bases to trimming and J lost 0 bases; unmatched junction nucleotides: 6. CDR3 sequence (DNA): TGTGCCAGCAGCTTAGCAGCGGGAGGACCACTCTCCTACAATGAGCAGTTCTTC. Amino acid sequence: CASSLAAGGPLSYNEQFF.

The chain combines TRBV2 with TRBJ2-1; 12 nucleotides line up with TRBD2. Trimming took 8 bases from V and 6 from J; bases not matched to a gene: 11. Germline loops: CDR1 SNHLY, CDR2 FYNNEI. The CDR3 is 16 residues long. In DNA, the CDR3 is TGTGCCAGCGGCGCTAGCGGGGGGGCAGGTTTCAATGAGCAGTTCTTC. Translated: CASGASGGAGFNEQFF.

The J gene is TRBJ2-1, the V gene TRBV4-3; D call uncertain. Trimming cost V 0 bases and J 7 bases, with 4 bases left between them. Germline CDR1 reads LGHNA; CDR2 reads YSLEER. This CDR3 is built from 12 residues. CDR3 in DNA: TGCGCCAGCAGCCAAGATCGGAATGAGCAGTTCTTC. Translated: CASSQDRNEQFF.

Here the CDR3 reads CASSPGTGVTSPLHF. The CDR3 DNA reads as TGTGCCAGCTCCCCCGGGACAGGGGTGACTTCACCCCTCCACTTT. The chain has TRBV18 and TRBJ1-6; 10 nucleotides line up with TRBD1. Germline values: CDR1 KGHSH, CDR2 LQKENI. The CDR3 runs to 15 residues. The junction had 8 bases not matched to a gene; V was cut back by 6 bases and J by 9 bases. Looking up the rest from reference TRBV18 and TRBJ1-6 gives the full variable domain: NAGVMQNPRHLVRRRGQEARLRCSPMKGHSHVYWYRQLPEEGLKFMVYLQKENIIDESGMPKERFSAEFPKEGPSILRIQQVVRGDSAAYFCASSPGTGVTSPLHFGNGTRLTVT.

The table lists this clone with a count of one. This chain connects TRBV5-1 to TRBJ1-1, with 10 bases lining up with TRBD1. Germline loops: CDR1 SGHRS, CDR2 YFSETQ. CDR3 length: 14 residues. J was trimmed by 5 bases and V by 3 bases; bases with no gene match: 4. CDR3 in amino acids: CASSWGQGNTEAFF. CDR3 in DNA: TGCGCCAGCAGCTGGGGACAGGGGAATACTGAAGCTTTCTTT.

The gene calls are TRBV29-1 and TRBJ2-5; 10 nucleotides line up with TRBD1. The CDR3 sequence is 14 residues long. Unmatched junction bases numbered 7, after V lost 5 bases and J lost 4 bases. Per the germline V gene, CDR1 is SQVTM and CDR2 is ANQGSEA. In DNA form, the CDR3 reads TGCAGCGTTCCCGGGACAGGGGTCACAGAGACCCAGTACTTC. It encodes CSVPGTGVTETQYF. The full variable domain, with the rest looked up from reference TRBV29-1 and TRBJ2-5, is SAVISQKPSRDICQRGTSLTIQCQVDSQVTMMFWYRQQPGQSLTLIATANQGSEATYESGFVIDKFPISRPNLTFSTLTVSNMSPEDSSIYLCSVPGTGVTETQYFGPGTRLLVL.